This TCR beta chain derives from a study of T cells in localized non-small cell lung cancer. Study results and limitations: Investigators sequenced only a single tumor region, leaving heterogeneity possible. Exceeding tumor, uninvolved adjacent lung had the highest T cell clonality. Higher adjacent-lung clonality was associated with shorter survival.

Sequencing was performed with immunoSEQ multiplex PCR; in TCRdb, only in-frame clones are kept and a portion is missing. Counted here are roughly 64,000 clones, roughly 79% occurring once; the ten biggest clones make up less than 5.5%. As concerns this clone: Its antigen is as yet unknown.

Germline V gives CDR1 SGHRS, CDR2 YFSETQ. The CDR3 runs to 14 residues. With 3 bases removed from V and 5 bases from J, the gap between germline ends came to 14 bases. This TCR came from a man aged 35-69 years with stage II lung adenocarcinoma. This sequence joins TRBV5-1 and TRBJ2-5; either TRBD1 or TRBD2 may fit D (5 bases each). The sample was PBMCs, taken before any cancer treatment. CDR3 sequence reads: CASSWGTVKETQYF. The CDR3 coding sequence is TGCGCCAGCAGCTGGGGGACGGTTAAGGAGACCCAGTACTTC. Filled out from reference TRBV5-1 and TRBJ2-5, the complete variable domain reads KAGVTQTPRYLIKTRGQQVTLSCSPISGHRSVSWYQQTPGQGLQFLFEYFSETQRNKGNFPGRFSGRQFSNSRSEMNVSTLELGDSALYLCASSWGTVKETQYFGPGTRLLVL.